Listed here is a single T cell receptor beta chain. Under the authors' procedure: Amplifying reference gene primers gave estimates of nucleated cell counts. TCRdb's copy holds only in-frame clones and misses some; the assay was immunoSEQ multiplex PCR. V, J and clone size are taken as reported in that table, and D and trimming were inferred from the DNA itself. The table records around 220,000 clones, roughly 80% of them present only once. The sample comes from a study of blood T cell repertoires in COVID-19. Turning to the study itself: COVID-19 samples collected from the United States, Italy and Spain covered acute and convalescent phases. T cells, B-cell-depleted T cells, or PBMCs provided the cDNA or gDNA that served as material.

V was clipped by 2 bases and J by 5 bases, with 13 bases between them. Germline CDR1 MNHEY, CDR2 SVGEGT. The length of the CDR3 is 15 residues. The TCR originated in a woman aged 80 or older with acute or convalescent COVID-19. The sequenced sample consisted of peripheral blood. V is TRBV6-2 or TRBV6-3 and J is TRBJ1-5; perhaps TRBD1 as D (6 bases). The CDR3 bases are TGTGCCAGCAGTTACGTATGGGGGGGCGATCAGCCCCAGCATTTT. As protein: CASSYVWGGDQPQHF.